These T cell receptor beta chains were read from a single sample in a study of blood T cell repertoires in COVID-19. Assay: immunoSEQ multiplex PCR; the TCRdb copy retains only in-frame clones and omits some. Of about 240,000 clones listed, 70% to 90% are singletons. The sequenced sample was PBMCs or T cells enriched from blood (not recorded which). Every receptor here comes from a woman between 35 and 50 years old with acute COVID-19. CDR3s include the opening cysteine and the closing phenylalanine or tryptophan. The order of the fields is D gene, J gene, V gene, clone size, CDR3 DNA, CDR3 protein. The D gene is left open where the match is weak. Clone size appears in some rows only: once, few, many, or a class for an expanded clone.

D: TRBD1
J: TRBJ2-3
V: TRBV11-2
size: -
DNA: TGTGCCAGCAGCTACCGACTACAGGGGGAAAGGGTCACAGATACGCAGTATTTT
CDR3: CASSYRLQGERVTDTQYF

D: -
J: TRBJ1-2
V: TRBV19
size: -
DNA: TGTGCCAGTAGTATGTATTTTGCAGGGGATAACTATGGCTACACCTTC
CDR3: CASSMYFAGDNYGYTF

D: TRBD1
J: TRBJ1-1
V: TRBV2
size: -
DNA: TGTGCCAGCAGGGGGACAGGGCTGAACACTGAAGCTTTCTTT
CDR3: CASRGTGLNTEAFF

D: TRBD1
J: TRBJ1-1
V: TRBV25-1
size: once
DNA: TGTGCCAGCCTTGAATCGGCTCCAGGGACAGCGGCTTTCTTT
CDR3: CASLESAPGTAAFF

D: -
J: TRBJ2-7
V: TRBV2
size: -
DNA: TGTGCCAGCAGTACTACGGGACACTCCTACGAGCAGTACTTC
CDR3: CASSTTGHSYEQYF

D: -
J: TRBJ1-1
V: TRBV7-8
size: -
DNA: TGTGCCAGCAGCATGGACAGGAACACTGAAGCTTTCTTT
CDR3: CASSMDRNTEAFF

D: TRBD1
J: TRBJ1-2
V: TRBV28
size: -
DNA: TGTGCCAGCAGCCCCACGAGCCAGGGGGCCTATGGCTACACCTTC
CDR3: CASSPTSQGAYGYTF

D: TRBD1
J: TRBJ2-7
V: TRBV10-3
size: -
DNA: TGTGCCATCAGTCAGACGGGACAGGGTGTTAACGAGCAGTACTTC
CDR3: CAISQTGQGVNEQYF

D: -
J: TRBJ2-1
V: TRBV11-3
size: -
DNA: TGTGCCAGCAGCTTTAGTCCGGGGGTGAACAATGAGCAGTTCTTC
CDR3: CASSFSPGVNNEQFF

D: -
J: TRBJ2-6
V: TRBV9
size: -
DNA: TGTGCCAGCAGCGTATCTTTAACAGCGGCTGGGGCCAACGTCCTGACTTTC
CDR3: CASSVSLTAAGANVLTF

D: TRBD2
J: TRBJ2-5
V: TRBV7-6
size: -
DNA: TGTGCCAGCAGCTTGGGACTAGCGGGAGGGAGGGAGACCCAGTACTTC
CDR3: CASSLGLAGGRETQYF

D: TRBD1
J: TRBJ2-4
V: TRBV27
size: once
DNA: TGTGCCAGCAGTTACCGCCGGGACAGGGTGAACATTCAGTACTTC
CDR3: CASSYRRDRVNIQYF

D: -
J: TRBJ1-1
V: TRBV5-1
size: -
DNA: TGCGCCAGCAGCTTGGATCCGGGTACGGGGGCTGAAGCTTTCTTT
CDR3: CASSLDPGTGAEAFF

D: TRBD1
J: TRBJ1-2
V: TRBV4-1
size: -
DNA: TGCGCCAGCAGCCAAGGACCACAGGGGTCGGGGAACTTAGGGGGCTACACCTTC
CDR3: CASSQGPQGSGNLGGYTF

D: -
J: TRBJ2-7
V: TRBV3-1/TRBV3-2
size: -
DNA: TGTGCCAGCAGCCAAGAATGGTTAGGGGCGTCATCCTACGAGCAGTACTTC
CDR3: CASSQEWLGASSYEQYF

D: TRBD1
J: TRBJ1-3
V: TRBV10-3
size: -
DNA: TGTGCCATCAATCAGGAAGGGACAGGGAGGCGAAACACCATATATTTT
CDR3: CAINQEGTGRRNTIYF

D: -
J: TRBJ2-7
V: TRBV27
size: -
DNA: TGTGCCAGCAGTTTAACGGGAGTGGGCGAGCAGTACTTC
CDR3: CASSLTGVGEQYF

D: TRBD2
J: TRBJ2-3
V: TRBV6-5
size: -
DNA: TGTGCCAGCAAACTAGCGGGAGGGCCAGATACGCAGTATTTT
CDR3: CASKLAGGPDTQYF

D: -
J: TRBJ2-3
V: TRBV19
size: -
DNA: TGTGCCAGTAGTATGGGCCTAGCGAACACAGATACGCAGTATTTT
CDR3: CASSMGLANTDTQYF

D: -
J: TRBJ1-1
V: TRBV2
size: once
DNA: TGTGCCAGTGGACGGGAGGGAGGAACTGAAGCTTTCTTT
CDR3: CASGREGGTEAFF

D: -
J: TRBJ2-7
V: TRBV5-5
size: -
DNA: TGTGCCAGCAGCTTGGATCAGGGATCCGCCTACGAGCAGTACTTC
CDR3: CASSLDQGSAYEQYF

D: -
J: TRBJ1-5
V: TRBV19
size: -
DNA: TGTGCCAGTAGTATAGATGGCCCTTATCAGCCCCAGCATTTT
CDR3: CASSIDGPYQPQHF

D: TRBD2
J: TRBJ2-1
V: TRBV3-1/TRBV3-2
size: -
DNA: TGTGCCAGCAGCCAGGGACTAGCGGGAGGTTGGGAGCAGTTCTTC
CDR3: CASSQGLAGGWEQFF

D: TRBD2
J: TRBJ2-2
V: TRBV3-1/TRBV3-2
size: -
DNA: TGTGCCAGCAGCCAAGGAGAGACTAGCGGGAACCACGGGGAGCTGTTTTTT
CDR3: CASSQGETSGNHGELFF

D: TRBD2
J: TRBJ2-7
V: TRBV6-9
size: -
DNA: TGTGCCAGCAGTGTTATTTTTACTAGCGGGAGTTTTTCCTCCTACGAGCAGTACTTC
CDR3: CASSVIFTSGSFSSYEQYF

D: -
J: TRBJ1-2
V: TRBV27
size: -
DNA: TGTGCCAGCAGGGGGCGTCTTGGGTACTCTGGCTACACCTTC
CDR3: CASRGRLGYSGYTF

D: TRBD2
J: TRBJ2-1
V: TRBV9
size: -
DNA: TGTGCCAGCAGCGTATTGTCACTAGCGGACTACAATGAGCAGTTCTTC
CDR3: CASSVLSLADYNEQFF

D: TRBD2
J: TRBJ2-3
V: TRBV5-1
size: -
DNA: TGCGCCAGCAGCTCGTCGACTAGCGATAGCACAGATACGCAGTATTTT
CDR3: CASSSSTSDSTDTQYF

D: TRBD2
J: TRBJ2-7
V: TRBV9
size: -
DNA: TGTGCCAGCAGCGCGACCGGGACTAGAGGCAGTCAGTACTTC
CDR3: CASSATGTRGSQYF

D: -
J: TRBJ1-2
V: TRBV5-1
size: -
DNA: TGCGCCAGCAGCGGAGACGGAAACTATGGCTACACCTTC
CDR3: CASSGDGNYGYTF

D: -
J: TRBJ2-1
V: TRBV7-3
size: -
DNA: TGTGCCAGCAGCCACACTAGAGAGTCCTACAATGAGCAGTTCTTC
CDR3: CASSHTRESYNEQFF

D: TRBD1
J: TRBJ2-1
V: TRBV11-3
size: -
DNA: TGTGCCAGCAGCTTCGAAACCGGGACAGATTCCTACAATGAGCAGTTCTTC
CDR3: CASSFETGTDSYNEQFF